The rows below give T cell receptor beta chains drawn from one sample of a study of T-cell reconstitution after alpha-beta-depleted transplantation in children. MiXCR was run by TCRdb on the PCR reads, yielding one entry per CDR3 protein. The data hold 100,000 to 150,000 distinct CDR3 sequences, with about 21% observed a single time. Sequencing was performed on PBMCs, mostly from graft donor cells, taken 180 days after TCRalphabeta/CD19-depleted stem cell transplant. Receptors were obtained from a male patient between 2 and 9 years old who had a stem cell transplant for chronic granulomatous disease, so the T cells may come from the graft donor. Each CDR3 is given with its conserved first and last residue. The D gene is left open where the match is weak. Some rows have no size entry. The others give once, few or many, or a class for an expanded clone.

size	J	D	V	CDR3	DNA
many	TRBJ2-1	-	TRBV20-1	CSARRDGVEQFF	TGCAGTGCTAGGCGGGACGGGGTCGAGCAGTTCTTC
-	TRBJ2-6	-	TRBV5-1	CASSLDAGANVLTF	TGCGCCAGCAGCTTGGACGCTGGGGCCAACGTCCTGACTTTC
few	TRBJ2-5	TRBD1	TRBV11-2	CASSLEFYGTAQETQYF	TGTGCCAGCAGCTTAGAGTTCTACGGGACAGCACAAGAGACCCAGTACTTC
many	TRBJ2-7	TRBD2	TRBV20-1	CSARDMAGGPYEQYF	TGCAGTGCTAGAGATATGGCGGGAGGGCCCTACGAGCAGTACTTC
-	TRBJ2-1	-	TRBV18	CASSPRLRSSYNEQFF	TGTGCCAGCTCACCACGACTGAGGAGCTCCTACAATGAGCAGTTCTTC
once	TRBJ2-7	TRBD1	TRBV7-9	CASSSRQGAYEQYF	TGTGCCAGCAGCTCTAGACAGGGGGCCTACGAGCAGTACTTC
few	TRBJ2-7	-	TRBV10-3	CAISGEGESREQYF	TGTGCCATCAGTGGCGAGGGTGAGAGTAGGGAGCAGTACTTC
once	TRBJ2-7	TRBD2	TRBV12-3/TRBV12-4	CASGLAGRATYEQYF	TGTGCCAGCGGACTAGCGGGGAGAGCGACCTACGAGCAGTACTTC
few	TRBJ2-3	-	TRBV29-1	CSVEIWHGSYTDTQYF	TGCAGCGTCGAAATCTGGCATGGGAGTTACACAGATACGCAGTATTTT
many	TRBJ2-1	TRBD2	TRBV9	CASSDGLAGVRSSYNEQFF	TGTGCCAGCAGCGATGGGCTAGCGGGAGTCCGGAGCTCCTACAATGAGCAGTTCTTC
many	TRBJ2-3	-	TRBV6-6	CASSRHGAGTDTQYF	TGTGCCAGCAGTCGACACGGGGCGGGCACAGATACGCAGTATTTT
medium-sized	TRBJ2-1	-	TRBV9	CASSVFGGITYNEQFF	TGTGCCAGCAGCGTATTTGGCGGGATAACCTACAATGAGCAGTTCTTC
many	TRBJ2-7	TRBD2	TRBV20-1	CSARETSGPSKGQYF	TGCAGTGCTAGAGAGACTAGCGGGCCTTCAAAGGGTCAGTACTTC
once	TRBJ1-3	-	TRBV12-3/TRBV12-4	CASTINGLFSGNTIYF	TGTGCCAGCACTATAAACGGACTTTTCTCTGGAAACACCATATATTTT
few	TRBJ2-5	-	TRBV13	CASTIGGENGKTQYF	TGTGCCAGCACCATCGGCGGGGAAAACGGGAAGACCCAGTACTTC
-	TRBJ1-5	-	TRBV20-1	CSARSTRGPNQPQHF	TGCAGTGCTAGGAGCACAAGAGGACCCAATCAGCCCCAGCATTTT
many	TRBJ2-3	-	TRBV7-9	CASSLALRRDTQYF	TGTGCCAGCAGCTTAGCGCTGAGAAGAGATACGCAGTATTTT
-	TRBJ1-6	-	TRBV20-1	CSARALQDGSPLHF	TGCAGTGCTAGAGCCTTGCAGGATGGTTCACCCCTCCACTTT
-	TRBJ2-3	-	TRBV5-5	CASSLSPVPDTQYF	TGTGCCAGCAGCTTAAGCCCCGTTCCAGATACGCAGTATTTT
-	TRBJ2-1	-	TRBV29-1	CSAPGQGPDEQFF	TGCAGCGCCCCAGGTCAGGGTCCGGATGAGCAGTTCTTC
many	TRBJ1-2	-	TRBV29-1	CSVYRTGGYGYTF	TGCAGCGTTTACAGGACTGGGGGCTATGGCTACACCTTC
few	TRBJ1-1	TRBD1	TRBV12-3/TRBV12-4	CASRERGPNTEAFF	TGTGCCAGCAGGGAAAGGGGGCCAAACACTGAAGCTTTCTTT
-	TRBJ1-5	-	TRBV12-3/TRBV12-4	CASSFDSRNQPQHF	TGTGCCAGCAGTTTCGACAGCCGCAATCAGCCCCAGCATTTT
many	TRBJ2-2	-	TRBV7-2	CASSLASAYGELFF	TGTGCCAGCAGCTTAGCTAGCGCTTACGGGGAGCTGTTTTTT
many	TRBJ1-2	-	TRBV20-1	CSGGLANYGYTF	TGCAGTGGAGGACTAGCTAACTATGGCTACACCTTC
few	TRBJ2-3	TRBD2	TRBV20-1	CSATPATSGGLTDTQYF	TGCAGTGCTACGCCCGCGACTAGCGGGGGGTTAACAGATACGCAGTATTTT
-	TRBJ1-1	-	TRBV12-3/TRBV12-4	CASSFNPTGGAFF	TGTGCCAGCAGTTTCAATCCTACAGGAGGAGCTTTCTTT
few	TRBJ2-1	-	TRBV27	CASSLNRLSYNEQFF	TGTGCCAGCAGTTTAAACAGACTAAGCTACAATGAGCAGTTCTTC
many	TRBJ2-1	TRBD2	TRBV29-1	CSVAGLAGAGEQFF	TGCAGCGTTGCGGGACTAGCGGGAGCGGGGGAGCAGTTCTTC
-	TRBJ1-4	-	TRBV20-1	CSANGQNEKLFF	TGCAGTGCTAACGGGCAAAATGAAAAACTGTTTTTT
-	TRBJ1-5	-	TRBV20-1	CSARTEYSNQPQHF	TGCAGTGCTAGGACAGAGTATAGCAATCAGCCCCAGCATTTT
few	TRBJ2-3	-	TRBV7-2	CASSSILGLDTQYF	TGTGCCAGCAGCTCAATTCTCGGCCTCGATACGCAGTATTTT
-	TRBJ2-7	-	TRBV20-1	CSARPYSSYEQYF	TGCAGTGCTAGACCATACAGCTCCTACGAGCAGTACTTC
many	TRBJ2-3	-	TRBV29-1	CSGRGGQGDTQYF	TGCAGCGGACGGGGGGGACAGGGCGATACGCAGTATTTT
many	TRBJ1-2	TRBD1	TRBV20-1	CSARIAGGNGYTF	TGCAGTGCTAGAATAGCAGGGGGGAATGGCTACACCTTC
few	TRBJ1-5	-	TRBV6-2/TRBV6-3	CASSYWGNHNQPQHF	TGTGCCAGCAGTTACTGGGGGAATCATAACCAGCCCCAGCATTTT
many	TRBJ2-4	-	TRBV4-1	CASSPQGKVIAKNIQYF	TGCGCCAGCAGCCCCCAAGGGAAGGTGATCGCCAAAAACATTCAGTACTTC
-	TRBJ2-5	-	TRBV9	CASSGGGRSETQYF	TGTGCCAGCAGCGGGGGTGGTAGGAGTGAGACCCAGTACTTC
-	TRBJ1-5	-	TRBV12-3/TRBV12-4	CASSLVLGGNQPQHF	TGTGCCAGCAGTTTGGTTCTGGGCGGCAATCAGCCCCAGCATTTT
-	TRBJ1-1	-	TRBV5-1	CASSHKGAVEAFF	TGCGCCAGCAGCCACAAGGGAGCTGTTGAAGCTTTCTTT
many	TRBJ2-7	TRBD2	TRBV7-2	CASSSNTGGDYEQYF	TGTGCCAGCAGCTCCAACACGGGAGGGGATTACGAGCAGTACTTC
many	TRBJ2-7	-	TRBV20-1	CSAEKYEQYF	TGCAGTGCTGAAAAGTACGAGCAGTACTTC
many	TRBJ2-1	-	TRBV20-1	CSARATAQNNEQFF	TGCAGTGCTAGAGCCACTGCCCAGAACAATGAGCAGTTCTTC
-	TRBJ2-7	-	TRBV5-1	CASSPDLTYEQYF	TGCGCCAGCAGTCCTGACCTCACCTACGAGCAGTACTTC
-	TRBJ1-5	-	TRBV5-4	CASSLDSGGSQPQHF	TGTGCCAGCAGCTTGGATAGTGGGGGATCTCAGCCCCAGCATTTT
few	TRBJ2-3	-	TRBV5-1	CASSPHINEDTQYF	TGCGCCAGCAGCCCCCATATAAACGAGGATACGCAGTATTTT
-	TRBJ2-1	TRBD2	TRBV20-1	CSARPTAGLASYNEQFF	TGCAGTGCTAGGCCAACCGCGGGACTAGCGTCCTACAATGAGCAGTTCTTC
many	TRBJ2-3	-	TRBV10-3	CAISESLASTDTQYF	TGTGCCATCAGTGAGTCGCTAGCGAGCACAGATACGCAGTATTTT
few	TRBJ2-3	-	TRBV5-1	CASSLAATADTQYF	TGCGCCAGCAGCTTGGCCGCGACGGCAGATACGCAGTATTTT
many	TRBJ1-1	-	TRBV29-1	CSVFSRSGAFF	TGCAGCGTTTTCAGCAGGTCTGGAGCTTTCTTT
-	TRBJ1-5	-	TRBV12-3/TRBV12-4	CASSFLGQGLGNQPQHF	TGTGCCAGCAGTTTCTTGGGGCAGGGGTTGGGCAATCAGCCCCAGCATTTT
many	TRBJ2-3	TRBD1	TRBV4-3	CASSQVRGLGDTQYF	TGCGCCAGCAGCCAAGTTAGGGGGCTCGGAGATACGCAGTATTTT
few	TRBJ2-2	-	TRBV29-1	CSVDGQGNTGELFF	TGCAGCGTTGATGGGCAGGGTAACACCGGGGAGCTGTTTTTT
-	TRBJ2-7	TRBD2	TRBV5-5	CASSLFPLAGDYEQYF	TGTGCCAGCAGCTTGTTTCCCCTAGCGGGAGACTACGAGCAGTACTTC
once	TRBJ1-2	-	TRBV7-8	CASSLYTGTISFYGYTF	TGTGCCAGCAGCCTATACACCGGGACAATAAGTTTTTATGGCTACACCTTC